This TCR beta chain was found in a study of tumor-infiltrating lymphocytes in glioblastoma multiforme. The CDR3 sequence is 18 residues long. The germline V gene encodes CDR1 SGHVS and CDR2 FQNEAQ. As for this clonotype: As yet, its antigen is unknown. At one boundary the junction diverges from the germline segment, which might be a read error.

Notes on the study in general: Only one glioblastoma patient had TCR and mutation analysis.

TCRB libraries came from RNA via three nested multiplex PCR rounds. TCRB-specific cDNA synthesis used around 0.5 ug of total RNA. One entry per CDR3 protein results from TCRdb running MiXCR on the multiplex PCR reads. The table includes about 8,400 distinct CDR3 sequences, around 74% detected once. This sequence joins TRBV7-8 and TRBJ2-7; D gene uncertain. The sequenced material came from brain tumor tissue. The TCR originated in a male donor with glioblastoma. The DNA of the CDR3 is TGTGCCGGCAGCTTAGGGTACAAGGCAACGGTAAGCTCCTACGAGCAGTACTTC. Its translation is CAGSLGYKATVSSYEQYF.